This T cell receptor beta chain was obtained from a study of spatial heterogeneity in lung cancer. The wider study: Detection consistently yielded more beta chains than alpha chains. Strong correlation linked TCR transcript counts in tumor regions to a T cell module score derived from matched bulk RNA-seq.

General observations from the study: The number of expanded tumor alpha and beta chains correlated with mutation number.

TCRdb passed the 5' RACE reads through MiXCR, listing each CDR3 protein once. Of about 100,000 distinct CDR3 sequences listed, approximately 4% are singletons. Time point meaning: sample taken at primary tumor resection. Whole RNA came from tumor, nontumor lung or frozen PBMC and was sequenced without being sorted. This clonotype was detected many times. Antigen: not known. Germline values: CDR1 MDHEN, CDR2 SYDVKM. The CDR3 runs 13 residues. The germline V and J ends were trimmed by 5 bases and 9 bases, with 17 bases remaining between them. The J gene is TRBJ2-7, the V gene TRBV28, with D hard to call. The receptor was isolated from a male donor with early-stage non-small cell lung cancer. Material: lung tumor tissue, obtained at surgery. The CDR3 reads CASSVRTWVGQYF. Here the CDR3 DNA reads TGTGCCAGCAGTGTCAGAACTTGGGTCGGGCAGTACTTC.